The 16 T cell receptor beta chains below come from one sample, sequenced in a study of a mutant IDH1 vaccine in newly diagnosed glioma. Time point reported: week 47, end of study. The content of each vaccine dose was 300 ug of mutant IDH1 20-mer peptide, and topical imiquimod accompanied it. Some clones are missing from TCRdb's copy, which holds only in-frame ones; the method was immunoSEQ multiplex PCR. Of about 56,000 clones listed, 75% are singletons. The antigens for these receptors are not known. Sequencing used PBMCs, obtained from a glioma patient whose treatment included an IDH1 peptide vaccine. The receptors were gathered from a man in his fifties with glioma.

The genes are TRBV15 and TRBJ2-5; unclear D gene. Germline V gene sequence: CDR1 LNHNV, CDR2 YYDKDF (reference sequence). The germline V and J ends were trimmed by 1 base and 0 bases, with 6 bases remaining between them. The CDR3 is 14 residues long. The CDR3 reads CATSRATYQETQYF. The DNA for the CDR3 is TGTGCCACCAGCAGAGCCACGTACCAAGAGACCCAGTACTTC.

The chain carries TRBV30 and TRBJ2-2; possibly TRBD1 for D (6 bases). Germline lookup yields CDR1 GTSNPN and CDR2 SVGIG (reference sequence). Trimming removed 5 bases at V and 8 bases at J, with 12 bases between. The CDR3 covers 12 residues. The CDR3 here is CAWGGTVGELFF. CDR3 DNA sequence: TGTGCCTGGGGGGGCACAGTGGGGGAGCTGTTTTTT.

This clone was seen a few times. The chain links TRBV4-3 to TRBJ2-3; D possibly corresponds to TRBD1 (5 bases). The CDR3 contains 16 residues. The V end lost 0 bases, the J end lost 3 bases, and 13 bases lay between the germline ends. The germline V gene encodes CDR1 LGHNA and CDR2 YSLEER. The chain's CDR3 is CASSQEGQGRTDTQYF. The DNA of the CDR3 is TGCGCCAGCAGCCAAGAAGGGCAGGGAAGGACAGATACGCAGTATTTT.

This sequence joins TRBV6-5 and TRBJ1-5; a weak D match, TRBD1 (5 bases). Trimming pared 4 bases from V and 2 bases from J, leaving 6 bases between. The length of the CDR3 is 13 residues. Germline CDR1 is MNHEY and CDR2 is SVGAGI. The CDR3 DNA sequence: TGTGCCAGCAGTTCGGGGGGCAATCAGCCCCAGCATTTT. It codes for CASSSGGNQPQHF.

The chain has TRBV7-2 and TRBJ2-7; 8 nucleotides align to TRBD2. The CDR3 loop spans 14 amino acids. J gave up 5 bases and V 5 bases, and 8 bases lay outside the gene matches. CDR1 SGHTA and CDR2 FQGNSA come from the germline V gene. This CDR3 reads CASSPTRGANEQYF. As DNA, the CDR3 is TGTGCCAGCAGCCCAACGCGGGGGGCTAACGAGCAGTACTTC.

This rearrangement joins TRBV30 to TRBJ2-3; D ambiguous. CDR1 is GTSNPN, CDR2 SVGIG, per germline (reference sequence). CDR3 length equals 11 residues. Trimming shortened V by 4 bases and J by 2 bases, and 4 bases separated the two germline ends. The DNA for the CDR3 is TGTGCCTGGAAACTCACAGATACGCAGTATTTT. It codes for CAWKLTDTQYF.

The chain is built from TRBV6-5 and TRBJ2-2; D not certain. This CDR3 spans 14 amino acids. Trimming left V 1 base short and J 3 bases short, with 6 bases between. Germline CDR1 reads MNHEY; CDR2 reads SVGAGI. The CDR3 coding sequence is TGTGCCAGCAGTTACTTGAGAGACACCGGGGAGCTGTTTTTT. Protein sequence: CASSYLRDTGELFF.

This clone is medium-sized (0.01 to 0.1%). This chain uses TRBV5-1 with TRBJ1-1; tentatively, D is TRBD1 (6 bases). The CDR3 is made up of 14 amino acids. Deletions cut 0 bases from V and 4 bases from J, with 10 bases between. Germline loops: CDR1 SGHRS, CDR2 YFSETQ. CDR3 sequence (DNA): TGCGCCAGCAGCTTGGCCGGGGGCGGCACTGAAGCTTTCTTT. This encodes CASSLAGGGTEAFF.

CDR3 DNA sequence: TGTGCCTGGAACCCTAGAGGGGGCCTAAGCGGCTACACCTTC. It yields the protein CAWNPRGGLSGYTF. This rearrangement joins TRBV30 to TRBJ1-2, with TRBD1 matching 7 bases. CDR3 size: 14 residues. Germline V gene data show CDR1 as GTSNPN and CDR2 as SVGIG (reference sequence). J gave up 8 bases and V 4 bases, and 13 bases lay outside the gene matches.

The rearrangement links TRBV4-2 to TRBJ1-4, with D uncertain. V was shortened by 4 bases and J by 6 bases, with 12 bases between the two germline ends. The germline V gene encodes CDR1 LGHNA and CDR2 YNFKEQ. This CDR3 contains 14 residues. CDR3 bases: TGTGCCAGCAGCCCCCGAATCGCCGATGAAAAACTGTTTTTT. Protein product: CASSPRIADEKLFF.

V is TRBV2 and J is TRBJ1-5; the D gene is possibly TRBD1 (5 bases). Germline V lookup: CDR1 SNHLY, CDR2 FYNNEI. This CDR3 is built from 14 residues. V shed 6 bases and J shed 0 bases, with 9 bases lying between them. Here the CDR3 reads CASSLRVSNQPQHF. The CDR3 nucleotides read TGTGCCAGCAGCCTCAGGGTTAGCAATCAGCCCCAGCATTTT.

The V call is TRBV7-2, the J call TRBJ2-7, with TRBD2 matching over 7 bases. Trimming at V came to 5 bases and at J to 3 bases, leaving 13 bases not matched to a gene. The CDR3 spans 16 residues. Germline-derived CDR1 and CDR2 are SGHTA and FQGNSA. CDR3 coding DNA: TGTGCCAGCAGCCTTCATTCCCTAGCGGCGGTCTACGAGCAGTACTTC. It yields the protein CASSLHSLAAVYEQYF.

DNA for the CDR3: TGTGCCTGGAGTCCACCGAGCGGGGGGCCCCACTCCTACAATGAGCAGTTCTTC. Protein sequence: CAWSPPSGGPHSYNEQFF. The chain recombines TRBV30 with TRBJ2-1; 9 nucleotides agree with TRBD2. CDR1 is GTSNPN and CDR2 is SVGIG in the germline V gene (reference sequence). The CDR3 extends over 18 amino acids. J was trimmed by 0 bases and V by 2 bases; bases with no gene match: 11.

The CDR3, as DNA: TGCGCCAGCAGCTTAGGGCACTCTAGCGGCCTCAGGGGGAATGAGCAGTTCTTC. The encoded protein is CASSLGHSSGLRGNEQFF. The gene calls are TRBV5-1 and TRBJ2-1; possibly TRBD1 or TRBD2 for D (7 bases each). Germline V lookup: CDR1 SGHRS, CDR2 YFSETQ. This CDR3 is 18 amino acids long. The V and J ends lost 2 bases and 7 bases respectively, with 25 bases between them.

V is TRBV18 and J is TRBJ1-2, with 7 bases that match TRBD1. CDR1 and CDR2 (germline): KGHSH, LQKENI. Trimming took 2 bases from V and 5 from J; bases not matched to a gene: 8. The CDR3 runs 15 residues. CDR3 nucleotides: TGTGCCAGCTCACCAACTGAGGGGGCGCGGTATGGCTACACCTTC. Protein: CASSPTEGARYGYTF.

V gene TRBV2 combines with J gene TRBJ2-7; 7 bases match TRBD1. The trim removed 6 bases at V and 3 bases at J, leaving 8 bases unmatched. Germline loops: CDR1 SNHLY, CDR2 FYNNEI. The CDR3 contains 14 residues. CDR3 in DNA: TGTGCCAGCAGGACCGGGACAGCCGGCTACGAGCAGTACTTC. Protein sequence: CASRTGTAGYEQYF.